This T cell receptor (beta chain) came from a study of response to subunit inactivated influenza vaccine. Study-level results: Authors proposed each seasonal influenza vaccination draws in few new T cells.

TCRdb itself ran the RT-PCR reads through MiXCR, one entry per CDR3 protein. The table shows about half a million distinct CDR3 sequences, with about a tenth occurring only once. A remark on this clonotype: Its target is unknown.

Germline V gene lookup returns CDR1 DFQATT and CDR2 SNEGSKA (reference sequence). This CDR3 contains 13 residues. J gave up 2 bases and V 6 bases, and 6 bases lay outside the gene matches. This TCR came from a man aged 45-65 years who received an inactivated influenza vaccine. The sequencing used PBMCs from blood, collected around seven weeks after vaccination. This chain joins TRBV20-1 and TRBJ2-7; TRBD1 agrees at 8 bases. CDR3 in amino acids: CSASRGHTYEQYF. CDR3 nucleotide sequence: TGCAGTGCCTCCAGGGGGCATACCTACGAGCAGTACTTC.